Listed below are T cell receptor beta chains from one sample, sequenced in a study of T cell repertoires in cytomegalovirus infection. These TCRs are of unknown antigen specificity. TCRdb recomputed calls from the reads with MiXCR, one row per CDR3 protein. The sample has 550,000 to 700,000 distinct CDR3 sequences; approximately 40% are singletons. The specimen was cultured PBMCs, collected from culture after CMV antigen stimulation. The receptors were sampled from a human donor in good health (CMV status not recorded). Some clones in this sample may be carry-over from other donors' samples. CDR3s include the opening cysteine and the closing phenylalanine or tryptophan. Fields, in order: V gene, D gene, J gene, clone size, CDR3 protein, CDR3 DNA. The D gene is left open where the match is weak. Clone size appears in some rows only: once, few, many, or a class for an expanded clone.

V: TRBV7-9; D: TRBD1; J: TRBJ1-2; size: few; CDR3: CASSFWDRANRYGYTF; DNA: TGTGCCAGCAGCTTTTGGGACAGGGCGAATCGGTATGGCTACACCTTC
V: TRBV10-3; D: -; J: TRBJ2-1; size: few; CDR3: CAISSGDEQFF; DNA: TGTGCCATCAGTTCGGGGGATGAGCAGTTCTTC
V: TRBV28; D: -; J: TRBJ2-5; size: -; CDR3: CASSQTNRETQYF; DNA: TGTGCCAGCAGTCAGACAAACCGGGAGACCCAGTACTTC
V: TRBV7-2; D: TRBD2; J: TRBJ2-5; size: -; CDR3: CASSSGFLSGRAAETQYF; DNA: TGTGCCAGCAGCTCTGGGTTCTTGAGCGGGAGGGCCGCAGAGACCCAGTACTTC
V: TRBV6-6; D: TRBD2; J: TRBJ2-2; size: -; CDR3: CASSYSGRGAMNTGELFF; DNA: TGTGCCAGCAGTTACTCGGGGCGGGGGGCGATGAACACCGGGGAGCTGTTTTTT
V: TRBV12-3/TRBV12-4; D: TRBD2; J: TRBJ2-5; size: -; CDR3: CASNLLGLAGGQETQYF; DNA: TGTGCCAGCAACCTTCTAGGACTAGCGGGGGGGCAAGAGACCCAGTACTTC
V: TRBV7-9; D: TRBD1; J: TRBJ2-6; size: -; CDR3: CASTSDRGPFRANVLTF; DNA: TGTGCCAGCACCTCAGACAGGGGGCCATTCAGGGCCAACGTCCTGACTTTC
V: TRBV7-2; D: TRBD1; J: TRBJ2-3; size: -; CDR3: CASSGTGGADTQYF; DNA: TGTGCCAGCAGCGGGACAGGGGGGGCAGATACGCAGTATTTT
V: TRBV12-3/TRBV12-4; D: TRBD1; J: TRBJ2-2; size: -; CDR3: CASSFQGATGELFF; DNA: TGTGCCAGCAGTTTTCAGGGGGCGACCGGGGAGCTGTTTTTT
V: TRBV12-3/TRBV12-4; D: -; J: TRBJ1-1; size: -; CDR3: CASSLIEGRYTEAFF; DNA: TGTGCCAGCAGTTTAATTGAGGGCAGGTACACTGAAGCTTTCTTT
V: TRBV7-2; D: -; J: TRBJ2-1; size: -; CDR3: CASSRGATRSNEQFF; DNA: TGTGCCAGCAGCCGCGGGGCGACTAGGAGCAATGAGCAGTTCTTC
V: TRBV2; D: -; J: TRBJ2-3; size: -; CDR3: CASRTGLAADTQYF; DNA: TGTGCCAGCAGAACGGGGCTAGCAGCAGATACGCAGTATTTT
V: TRBV7-2; D: -; J: TRBJ1-1; size: few; CDR3: CASSLDDPEAFF; DNA: TGTGCCAGCAGCTTAGACGACCCTGAAGCTTTCTTT
V: TRBV7-2; D: -; J: TRBJ2-5; size: few; CDR3: CASSLLDMYQETQYF; DNA: TGTGCCAGCAGCTTATTGGACATGTACCAAGAGACCCAGTACTTC
V: TRBV19; D: -; J: TRBJ1-3; size: -; CDR3: CASSARGSGNTIYF; DNA: TGTGCCAGTAGTGCGAGGGGGTCCGGAAACACCATATATTTT
V: TRBV4-1; D: TRBD2; J: TRBJ2-7; size: few; CDR3: CASSQEELATEQYF; DNA: TGCGCCAGCAGCCAAGAAGAACTAGCGACCGAGCAGTACTTC
V: TRBV7-6; D: TRBD2; J: TRBJ2-3; size: few; CDR3: CASSLSPRTSGSPAYTDTQYF; DNA: TGTGCCAGCAGCCTAAGCCCCCGAACTAGCGGGAGCCCCGCTTACACAGATACGCAGTATTTT
V: TRBV7-8; D: -; J: TRBJ1-2; size: few; CDR3: CASSPRPGSSNYGYTF; DNA: TGTGCCAGCAGCCCCCGGCCAGGGTCATCTAACTATGGCTACACCTTC
V: TRBV6-2/TRBV6-3; D: TRBD1; J: TRBJ2-1; size: -; CDR3: CACGARDRGYNEQFF; DNA: TGTGCCTGCGGTGCCCGGGACAGGGGTTACAATGAGCAGTTCTTC
V: TRBV7-9; D: -; J: TRBJ2-7; size: many; CDR3: CASSLGTAYEQYF; DNA: TGTGCCAGCAGCTTAGGGACAGCCTACGAGCAGTACTTC
V: TRBV7-9; D: -; J: TRBJ1-4; size: few; CDR3: CASSPTRRNLYEKLFF; DNA: TGTGCCAGCAGCCCAACGCGGCGTAATCTCTATGAAAAACTGTTTTTT
V: TRBV7-2; D: -; J: TRBJ1-2; size: few; CDR3: CASSLALYPNYGYTF; DNA: TGTGCCAGCAGCTTAGCTCTCTACCCTAACTATGGCTACACCTTC
V: TRBV6-5; D: -; J: TRBJ2-7; size: few; CDR3: CASSAGTAGDEQYF; DNA: TGTGCCAGCAGCGCCGGGACAGCGGGGGACGAGCAGTACTTC
V: TRBV7-9; D: -; J: TRBJ1-2; size: -; CDR3: CASSLVRRTF; DNA: TGTGCCAGCAGCTTAGTCCGGAGAACCTTC
V: TRBV7-9; D: -; J: TRBJ1-1; size: -; CDR3: CASSLVGRSEFNTEAFF; DNA: TGTGCCAGCAGCTTAGTCGGGCGGTCAGAATTTAACACTGAAGCTTTCTTT
V: TRBV20-1; D: -; J: TRBJ2-3; size: -; CDR3: CSARWDADTQYF; DNA: TGCAGTGCCCGCTGGGATGCGGATACGCAGTATTTT
V: TRBV19; D: -; J: TRBJ1-1; size: -; CDR3: CASSILQERAEAFF; DNA: TGTGCCAGTAGTATTCTTCAGGAGAGGGCTGAAGCTTTCTTT
V: TRBV12-3/TRBV12-4; D: -; J: TRBJ1-6; size: -; CDR3: CASSFSILNSPLHF; DNA: TGTGCCAGCAGTTTTTCGATTCTTAATTCACCCCTCCACTTT
V: TRBV19; D: -; J: TRBJ1-5; size: many; CDR3: CASTSLNQPQHF; DNA: TGTGCCAGTACATCCCTAAATCAGCCCCAGCATTTT
V: TRBV7-9; D: -; J: TRBJ1-2; size: -; CDR3: CASSLGAGLGGYTF; DNA: TGTGCCAGCAGCTTAGGGGCAGGCCTAGGTGGCTACACCTTC
V: TRBV19; D: -; J: TRBJ2-2; size: few; CDR3: CASTPRGRTNTGELFF; DNA: TGTGCCAGTACCCCCAGAGGACGGACTAACACCGGGGAGCTGTTTTTT
V: TRBV19; D: TRBD2; J: TRBJ2-7; size: -; CDR3: CASSRSGSGVYEQYF; DNA: TGTGCCAGTAGTCGCTCTGGAAGCGGGGTCTACGAGCAGTACTTC
V: TRBV28; D: TRBD2; J: TRBJ2-7; size: few; CDR3: CASSYPRLAGGPEQYF; DNA: TGTGCCAGCAGTTACCCGCGACTAGCGGGGGGGCCCGAGCAGTACTTC
V: TRBV13; D: TRBD2; J: TRBJ2-1; size: -; CDR3: CASSIVAGGYNEQFF; DNA: TGTGCCAGCAGCATCGTAGCGGGGGGGTACAATGAGCAGTTCTTC
V: TRBV7-2; D: -; J: TRBJ1-2; size: -; CDR3: CASSSRGSGDGYTF; DNA: TGTGCCAGCAGCTCGAGGGGTTCGGGGGATGGCTACACCTTC
V: TRBV4-1; D: TRBD1; J: TRBJ2-1; size: -; CDR3: CASSQRRGQDEQFF; DNA: TGCGCCAGCAGTCAGAGAAGGGGGCAGGATGAGCAGTTCTTC
V: TRBV10-3; D: TRBD1; J: TRBJ1-1; size: -; CDR3: CAISRGKAEAFF; DNA: TGTGCCATCAGCAGGGGGAAGGCTGAAGCTTTCTTT
V: TRBV3-1; D: TRBD2; J: TRBJ2-1; size: -; CDR3: CASSQDLAGGNEQFF; DNA: TGTGCCAGCAGCCAAGATTTAGCGGGCGGCAATGAGCAGTTCTTC
V: TRBV19; D: -; J: TRBJ2-7; size: -; CDR3: CATGSPPYEQYF; DNA: TGTGCCACCGGGAGCCCCCCCTACGAGCAGTACTTC
V: TRBV2; D: TRBD2; J: TRBJ2-1; size: -; CDR3: CASSGNLAGQAYEQFF; DNA: TGTGCCAGCAGCGGGAATCTAGCGGGGCAGGCGTATGAGCAGTTCTTC
V: TRBV12-3/TRBV12-4; D: -; J: TRBJ2-1; size: few; CDR3: CASSSRTGYNEQFF; DNA: TGTGCCAGCAGTTCAAGGACTGGCTACAATGAGCAGTTCTTC
V: TRBV5-1; D: -; J: TRBJ2-1; size: -; CDR3: CASRLRGDPYNEQFF; DNA: TGCGCCAGCAGACTAAGGGGCGACCCGTACAATGAGCAGTTCTTC
V: TRBV5-1; D: TRBD2; J: TRBJ2-7; size: few; CDR3: CASSPSSGVPYEQYF; DNA: TGCGCCAGCAGCCCGTCCAGCGGGGTCCCCTACGAGCAGTACTTC
V: TRBV29-1; D: -; J: TRBJ2-1; size: few; CDR3: CSVDGGEQFF; DNA: TGCAGCGTTGATGGCGGTGAGCAGTTCTTC
V: TRBV5-1; D: TRBD1; J: TRBJ1-2; size: few; CDR3: CASSPSTGLDGYTF; DNA: TGCGCCAGCAGCCCTTCGACAGGGTTAGATGGCTACACCTTC
V: TRBV7-2; D: TRBD2; J: TRBJ2-7; size: many; CDR3: CASSSRAGSSYEQYF; DNA: TGTGCCAGCAGCTCCAGAGCGGGATCCTCCTACGAGCAGTACTTC
V: TRBV20-1; D: TRBD1; J: TRBJ2-1; size: -; CDR3: CSARGQGFTNEQFF; DNA: TGCAGTGCCCGGGGACAGGGATTTACCAATGAGCAGTTCTTC
V: TRBV6-6; D: -; J: TRBJ1-1; size: -; CDR3: CASSYPMDGARTAEAFF; DNA: TGTGCCAGCAGTTACCCCATGGACGGCGCGAGGACCGCTGAAGCTTTCTTT
V: TRBV6-8; D: TRBD1; J: TRBJ2-7; size: -; CDR3: CASIDRASSYEQYF; DNA: TGTGCCAGCATAGACAGGGCTAGCTCCTACGAGCAGTACTTC
V: TRBV12-3/TRBV12-4; D: TRBD1; J: TRBJ1-1; size: -; CDR3: CASRYRGVNTEAFF; DNA: TGTGCCAGCAGGTACAGGGGGGTGAACACTGAAGCTTTCTTT
V: TRBV18; D: TRBD1; J: TRBJ2-3; size: few; CDR3: CASSPTGAQTLGDTQYF; DNA: TGTGCCAGCTCACCGACAGGGGCGCAGACTCTGGGTGATACGCAGTATTTT
V: TRBV7-8; D: -; J: TRBJ1-2; size: -; CDR3: CASSRRTGTDGYTF; DNA: TGTGCCAGCAGCCGACGGACCGGGACGGATGGCTACACCTTC
V: TRBV5-4; D: -; J: TRBJ1-1; size: -; CDR3: CASRPTQGRDTEAFF; DNA: TGTGCCAGCAGACCGACCCAGGGACGTGACACTGAAGCTTTCTTT
V: TRBV18; D: -; J: TRBJ1-1; size: -; CDR3: CASSPSQRAGTEAFF; DNA: TGTGCCAGCTCACCCTCGCAAAGGGCGGGCACTGAAGCTTTCTTT
V: TRBV5-4; D: TRBD2; J: TRBJ2-1; size: -; CDR3: CASSFLSGIHNEQFF; DNA: TGTGCCAGCAGCTTCCTTAGCGGGATTCACAATGAGCAGTTCTTC
V: TRBV7-9; D: TRBD2; J: TRBJ2-1; size: few; CDR3: CASSLASGADNEQFF; DNA: TGTGCCAGCAGCTTAGCTAGCGGGGCCGACAATGAGCAGTTCTTC
V: TRBV19; D: TRBD1; J: TRBJ1-3; size: once; CDR3: CASSVDRGVSGNTIYF; DNA: TGTGCCAGTAGTGTGGACAGGGGAGTCTCTGGAAACACCATATATTTT
V: TRBV20-1; D: -; J: TRBJ2-3; size: few; CDR3: CSARERRGGTDTQYF; DNA: TGCAGTGCTAGAGAACGGCGGGGAGGCACAGATACGCAGTATTTT
V: TRBV24-1; D: -; J: TRBJ1-2; size: few; CDR3: CATTWVFLYTF; DNA: TGTGCCACCACCTGGGTATTCCTCTACACCTTC
V: TRBV18; D: TRBD1; J: TRBJ2-1; size: few; CDR3: CASSPSTGAMGNEQFF; DNA: TGTGCCAGCTCACCGTCGACAGGGGCAATGGGCAATGAGCAGTTCTTC